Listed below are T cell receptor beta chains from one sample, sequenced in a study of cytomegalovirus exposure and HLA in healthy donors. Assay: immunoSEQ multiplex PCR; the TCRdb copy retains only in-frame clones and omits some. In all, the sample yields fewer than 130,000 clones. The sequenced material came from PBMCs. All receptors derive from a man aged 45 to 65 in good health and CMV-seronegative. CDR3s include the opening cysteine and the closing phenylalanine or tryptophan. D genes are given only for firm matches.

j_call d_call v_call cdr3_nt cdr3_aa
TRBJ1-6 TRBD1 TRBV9 TGTGCCAGCAGCGTGGTCGACAGGGTTGGTTCACCCCTCCACTTT CASSVVDRVGSPLHF
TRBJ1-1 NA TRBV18 TGTGCCAGCTCACCCGCCTACAGGGACACTGAAGCTTTCTTT CASSPAYRDTEAFF
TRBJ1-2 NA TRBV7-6 TGTGCCAGCAGCTTAGCGAGCCAAGATGGCTACACCTTC CASSLASQDGYTF
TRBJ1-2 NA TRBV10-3 TGTGCCATCAGTGAGTCGAGTGCTGGCTACACCTTC CAISESSAGYTF
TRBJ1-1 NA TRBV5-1 TGCGCCAGCAGCAGCGGCTCCGGGAACACTGAAGCTTTCTTT CASSSGSGNTEAFF
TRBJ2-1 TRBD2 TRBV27 TGTGCCAGCAGTAGTCAGAGGACTAGCGGGGGAGGCAATGAGCAGTTCTTC CASSSQRTSGGGNEQFF
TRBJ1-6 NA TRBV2 TGTGCCAGCAGCGTTACTAGGGCAGATAATTCACCCCTCCACTTT CASSVTRADNSPLHF
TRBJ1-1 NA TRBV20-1 TGCAGTGCCGTACAGAGCACTGAAGCTTTCTTT CSAVQSTEAFF
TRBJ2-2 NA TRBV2 TGTGCCAGCAGTGAAGCCGGCAGGGGACCGACCGGGGAGCTGTTTTTT CASSEAGRGPTGELFF
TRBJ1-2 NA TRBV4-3 TGCGCCAGCAGCCAAGATCTTCAGCGTGGCTACACCTTC CASSQDLQRGYTF
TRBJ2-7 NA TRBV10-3 TGTGCCATAGCCTGGGGGGAGAGCTCCTACGAGCAGTACTTC CAIAWGESSYEQYF
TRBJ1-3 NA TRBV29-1 TGCAGCGTTGTGGGGCATCGGGAGAACTCTGGAAACACCATATATTTT CSVVGHRENSGNTIYF
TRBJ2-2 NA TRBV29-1 TGCAGCGTTGTCCCGGGGGACCACACCGGGGAGCTGTTTTTT CSVVPGDHTGELFF
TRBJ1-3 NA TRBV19 TGTGCCAGTAGCGGGAGGGTGGAATCTGGAGACACCATATATTTT CASSGRVESGDTIYF
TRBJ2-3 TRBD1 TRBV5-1 TGCGCCAGCAGCCTGTGGGACAGGAGATTATCTAGCACAGATACGCAGTATTTT CASSLWDRRLSSTDTQYF
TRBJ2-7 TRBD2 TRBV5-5 TGTGCCAGCAGCTTGGGACTAGCGGGGATCTCCTACGAGCAGTACTTC CASSLGLAGISYEQYF
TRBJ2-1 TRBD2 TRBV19 TGTGCCAGTAGTATACGGACTAGTCTAAGCTCCTACAATGAGCAGTTCTTC CASSIRTSLSSYNEQFF
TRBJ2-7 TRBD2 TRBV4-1 TGCGCCAGCAGCCAAAGTACTAGCGACGCCTACGAGCAGTACTTC CASSQSTSDAYEQYF
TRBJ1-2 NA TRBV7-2 TGTGCCAGCGAACCGGGTCGAGGCGAGGATGGCTACACCTTC CASEPGRGEDGYTF
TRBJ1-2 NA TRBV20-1 TGCAGACCCGGGATTTATGGCTACACCTTC CRPGIYGYTF
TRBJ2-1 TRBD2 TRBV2 TGTGCCAGCGGGGGGGGTGAGCAGTTCTTC CASGGGEQFF
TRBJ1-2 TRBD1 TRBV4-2 TGTGCCAGCAGCCAAGATGGGACAGGGGGGTTAGTAGGCTATGGCTACACCTTC CASSQDGTGGLVGYGYTF
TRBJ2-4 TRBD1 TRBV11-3 TGTGCCAGCAGCCCCTCCGGGACAGTTATTCAGTACTTC CASSPSGTVIQYF
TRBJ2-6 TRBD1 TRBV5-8 TGTGCCAGCAGCCCGCGGGACAGGCTCGCCCGTACTGGGGCCAACGTCCTGACTTTC CASSPRDRLARTGANVLTF
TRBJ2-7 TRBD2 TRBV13 TGTGCCAGCAGCTTAGCGGGAGGGGCCTACGAGCAGTACTTC CASSLAGGAYEQYF
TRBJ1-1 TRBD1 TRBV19 TGTGCCAGTAGCCGGACAGGGGTCGGCACTGAAGCTTTCTTT CASSRTGVGTEAFF
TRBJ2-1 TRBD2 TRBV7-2 TGTGCCAGCAGCTTAGAGGCTAGCGGGAGCTATGAGCAGTTCTTC CASSLEASGSYEQFF
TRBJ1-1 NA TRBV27 TGTGCCAGCAGTTTTCGTCCGGGGGTAGATACTGAAGCTTTCTTT CASSFRPGVDTEAFF
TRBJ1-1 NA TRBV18 TGTGCCAGCTCCCAGGTTTCGGGGACTGAAGCTTTCTTT CASSQVSGTEAFF
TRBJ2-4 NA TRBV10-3 TGTGCCATCAGTGAGTCGAACGCAGGGTTAAACATTCAGTACTTC CAISESNAGLNIQYF
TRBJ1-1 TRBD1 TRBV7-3 TGTGCCAGCAGCTTAACTAAAACAGGGGCAGGAGGTGGTGAAGCTTTCTTT CASSLTKTGAGGGEAFF
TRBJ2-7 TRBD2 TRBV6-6 TGTGCCAGCAGTTTTGCCCTAGCGGGTTCCTCCTACGAGCAGTACTTC CASSFALAGSSYEQYF